The rows below give T cell receptor beta chains drawn from one sample of a study of T cells in Graves' hyperthyroidism and ophthalmopathy. From the multiplex PCR reads, TCRdb called clonotypes with MiXCR, one entry per CDR3 protein. This table has 750,000 to 900,000 distinct CDR3 sequences, more than 30% appearing once. The sequencing input was blood. These receptors all stem from a man younger than 35 with Graves' hyperthyroidism. Each CDR3 is given with its conserved first and last residue. The order of the fields is D gene, clone size, V gene, J gene, CDR3 protein, CDR3 DNA. A D gene is named only where the DNA matches it firmly. For some rows the clone size is stated as once, few or many, or as a class when expanded; others skip it.

.,many,TRBV29-1,TRBJ1-1,CTYKVRGNEAFF,TGCACGTACAAAGTGAGGGGTAATGAAGCTTTCTTT
TRBD2,few,TRBV7-2,TRBJ2-7,CASSLSSGSPYEQYF,TGTGCCAGCAGCTTATCGAGCGGGAGTCCCTACGAGCAGTACTTC
TRBD1,once,TRBV10-2,TRBJ1-5,CASPGTGEWSNQPQHF,TGCGCCAGCCCCGGGACAGGGGAGTGGAGCAATCAGCCCCAGCATTTT
TRBD1,.,TRBV19,TRBJ1-5,CASTGTGVVSDQPQHF,TGTGCCAGCACGGGTACAGGGGTTGTTTCTGACCAGCCCCAGCATTTT
.,many,TRBV29-1,TRBJ1-2,CSVVAGAGGYTF,TGCAGCGTGGTGGCGGGGGCGGGTGGCTACACCTTC
TRBD1,.,TRBV11-2,TRBJ1-1,CASSRTGELYTEAFF,TGTGCCAGCAGTAGGACAGGGGAGCTTTACACTGAAGCTTTCTTT
TRBD1,.,TRBV25-1,TRBJ2-7,CASSAPGQGADEQYF,TGTGCCAGCAGTGCTCCGGGACAGGGGGCTGACGAGCAGTACTTC
.,.,TRBV6-6,TRBJ2-5,CASRKDLRGETQYF,TGTGCCAGCAGGAAAGATTTGAGGGGAGAGACCCAGTACTTC
.,.,TRBV7-8,TRBJ1-4,CASSPSTGEKLFF,TGTGCCAGCAGCCCTTCGACAGGTGAAAAACTGTTTTTT
TRBD1,once,TRBV2,TRBJ2-1,CASSLVGGGYNEQFF,TGTGCCAGCAGCTTAGTAGGGGGCGGCTACAATGAGCAGTTCTTC
.,.,TRBV9,TRBJ1-4,CASSPIPGAANEKLFF,TGTGCCAGCAGCCCAATACCGGGGGCAGCTAATGAAAAACTGTTTTTT
.,many,TRBV20-1,TRBJ1-5,CSATRTDSNQPQHF,TGCAGTGCTACGAGGACCGATAGCAATCAGCCCCAGCATTTT
TRBD1,.,TRBV6-4,TRBJ1-1,CASTSIPGQGTTEAFF,TGTGCCAGCACGTCAATACCGGGACAGGGGACCACTGAAGCTTTCTTT
.,once,TRBV7-9,TRBJ2-7,CANSGLLYEQYF,TGTGCCAACTCGGGGCTTCTATACGAGCAGTACTTT
.,.,TRBV20-1,TRBJ1-5,CSAPWTGGGVSNQPQHF,TGCAGTGCTCCCTGGACGGGGGGTGGTGTGAGCAATCAGCCCCAGCATTTT
.,few,TRBV7-9,TRBJ2-2,CASDVRGELFF,TGTGCCAGCGACGTACGGGGGGAGCTGTTTTTT
.,many,TRBV29-1,TRBJ2-2,CSVEEENTGELFF,TGCAGCGTTGAAGAGGAGAACACCGGGGAGCTGTTTTTT
.,few,TRBV4-1,TRBJ2-7,CASSQELGRSYEQYF,TGCGCCAGCAGCCAAGAGTTGGGCAGGAGCTACGAGCAGTACTTC
TRBD1,.,TRBV4-1,TRBJ2-2,CASSQGQGRTGELFF,TGCGCCAGCAGCCAAGGACAGGGACGGACCGGGGAGCTGTTTTTT
.,.,TRBV2,TRBJ2-3,CASSSGSSTDTQYF,TGTGCCAGCAGTTCTGGGTCTAGCACAGATACGCAGTATTTT
.,.,TRBV11-1,TRBJ2-5,CASSLGETAKETQYF,TGTGCCAGCAGCTTAGGGGAGACAGCCAAAGAGACCCAGTACTTC
.,.,TRBV2,TRBJ2-3,CASKWGGTDTQYF,TGTGCCAGCAAGTGGGGGGGCACAGATACGCAGTATTTT
.,many,TRBV7-9,TRBJ1-2,CASSRDSMNYGYTF,TGTGCCAGCAGCCGAGACAGCATGAACTATGGCTACACCTTC
.,few,TRBV7-6,TRBJ2-5,CASSPYPQREETQYF,TGTGCCAGCAGCCCTTACCCCCAGCGGGAAGAGACCCAGTACTTC
TRBD2,few,TRBV14,TRBJ2-7,CASSPVASGYEQYF,TGTGCCAGCAGCCCCGTAGCTAGCGGATACGAGCAGTACTTC
.,.,TRBV25-1,TRBJ1-4,CASRAEGGREKLFF,TGTGCCAGCAGAGCGGAGGGAGGGCGTGAAAAACTGTTTTTT